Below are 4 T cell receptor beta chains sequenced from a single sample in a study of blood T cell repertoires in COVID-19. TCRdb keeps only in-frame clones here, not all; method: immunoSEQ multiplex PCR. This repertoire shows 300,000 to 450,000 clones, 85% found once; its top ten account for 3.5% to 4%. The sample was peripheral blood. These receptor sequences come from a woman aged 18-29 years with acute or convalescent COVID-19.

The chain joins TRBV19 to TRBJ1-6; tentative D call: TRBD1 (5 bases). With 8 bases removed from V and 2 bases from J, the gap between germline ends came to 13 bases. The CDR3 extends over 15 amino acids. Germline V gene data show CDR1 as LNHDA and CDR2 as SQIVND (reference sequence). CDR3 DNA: TGTGCCAGTGCAAACCCGGGGGCCTATAATTCACCCCTCCACTTT. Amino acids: CASANPGAYNSPLHF.

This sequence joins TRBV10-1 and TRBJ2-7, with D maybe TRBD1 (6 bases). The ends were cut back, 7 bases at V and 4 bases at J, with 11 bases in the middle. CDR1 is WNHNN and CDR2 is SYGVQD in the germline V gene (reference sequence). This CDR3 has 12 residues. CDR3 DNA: TGCGCCAGCATCGGGACAAGGTACGAGCAGTACTTC. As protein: CASIGTRYEQYF.

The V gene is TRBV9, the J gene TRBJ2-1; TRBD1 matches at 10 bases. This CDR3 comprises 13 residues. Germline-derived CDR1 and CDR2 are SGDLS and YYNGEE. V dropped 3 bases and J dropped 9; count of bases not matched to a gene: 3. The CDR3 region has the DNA TGTGCCAGCAGCGCGACAGGGGGCACTGAGCAGTTCTTC. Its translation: CASSATGGTEQFF.

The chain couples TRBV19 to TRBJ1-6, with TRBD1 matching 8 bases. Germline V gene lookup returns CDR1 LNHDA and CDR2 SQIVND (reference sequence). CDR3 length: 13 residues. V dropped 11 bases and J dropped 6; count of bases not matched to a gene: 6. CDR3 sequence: CASTGEGNSPLHF. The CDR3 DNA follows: TGTGCCTCGACAGGGGAGGGTAATTCACCCCTCCACTTT.